This T cell receptor beta chain was documented in a study of T cell changes during pregnancy in multiple sclerosis. This CDR3 has 14 amino acids. Germline loops: CDR1 MNHNS, CDR2 SASEGT. V lost 8 bases, J lost 2 bases, and 8 bases stayed unmatched. Assay used: immunoSEQ multiplex PCR; TCRdb lists only in-frame clones, some missing. The table includes approximately 12,000 clones, about 93% detected once. This clonotype was obtained from a female donor with multiple sclerosis, enrolled in a pregnancy study. The chain links TRBV6-1 to TRBJ2-7; 8 nucleotides line up with TRBD2. The sequences come from CD4+ T cells from peripheral blood mononuclear cells, collected before pregnancy. CDR3 region: CASGTAGGPYEQYF. In nucleotides, the CDR3 is TGTGCCAGCGGTACCGCGGGGGGACCCTACGAGCAGTACTTC.